This TCR beta chain was documented in a study of blood T cells in healthy people across ages. Through a sample-barcoded 5' primer and a J-beta primer mix, a second PCR was run for roughly 6 to 12 cycles. TCRdb independently ran MiXCR on the 5' RACE reads; one entry per CDR3 protein. Of about 1.8 million distinct CDR3 sequences detected, about 49% appear once; the ten largest clones hold about 2.1%. This clonotype has just a few counts. The CDR3 sequence is 13 residues long. The V and J ends lost 7 bases and 2 bases respectively, with 9 bases between them. This clonotype was obtained from a woman in her thirties or forties in good health. The sample taken for sequencing was blood. The chain employs TRBV12-3 or TRBV12-4 and TRBJ1-5; no definite D call. The DNA of the CDR3 is TGTGCCAGCACCCCGGGTGGCAATCAGCCCCAGCATTTT. Translating it yields CASTPGGNQPQHF.